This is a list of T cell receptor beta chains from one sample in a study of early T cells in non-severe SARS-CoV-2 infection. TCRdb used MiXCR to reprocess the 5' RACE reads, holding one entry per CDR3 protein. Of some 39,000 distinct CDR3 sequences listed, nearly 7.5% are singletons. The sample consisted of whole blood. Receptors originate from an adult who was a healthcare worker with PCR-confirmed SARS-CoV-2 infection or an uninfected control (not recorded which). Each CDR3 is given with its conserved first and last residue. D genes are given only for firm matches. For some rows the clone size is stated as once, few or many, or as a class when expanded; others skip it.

CDR3 DNA: TGTGCCAGCAGCTTGTGGACAGGAGGAAACACCATATATTTT; CDR3 protein: CASSLWTGGNTIYF; V gene: TRBV7-2; J gene: TRBJ1-3; clone size: many; D gene: TRBD1
CDR3 DNA: TGTGCCAGCAGGATCGGACAGGGTTCTGGCTATGGCTACACCTTC; CDR3 protein: CASRIGQGSGYGYTF; V gene: TRBV2; J gene: TRBJ1-2; clone size: .; D gene: TRBD1
CDR3 DNA: TGCAGTGCTAGATCCCCCTCTACCAACATTCAGTACTTC; CDR3 protein: CSARSPSTNIQYF; V gene: TRBV20-1; J gene: TRBJ2-4; clone size: many; D gene: .
CDR3 DNA: TGTGCCAGCAGTGAAGAATGGGACAGCTACGAGCAGTACTTC; CDR3 protein: CASSEEWDSYEQYF; V gene: TRBV6-1; J gene: TRBJ2-7; clone size: many; D gene: TRBD1
CDR3 DNA: TGTGCCAGCAAGGGGGAGGGGGAGACCCAGTACTTC; CDR3 protein: CASKGEGETQYF; V gene: TRBV2; J gene: TRBJ2-5; clone size: .; D gene: .
CDR3 DNA: TGCGCCAGCAGCCAAGATGCCGGGACAGGGGGCAATGAGCAGTTCTTC; CDR3 protein: CASSQDAGTGGNEQFF; V gene: TRBV4-3; J gene: TRBJ2-1; clone size: many; D gene: TRBD1
CDR3 DNA: TGTGCCTGGAGTGTAACAGGGGACACTGAAGCTTTCTTT; CDR3 protein: CAWSVTGDTEAFF; V gene: TRBV30; J gene: TRBJ1-1; clone size: many; D gene: TRBD1
CDR3 DNA: TGTGCCACCAGTGATCCGCCGACCGCCGCCCACTATGGCTACACCTTC; CDR3 protein: CATSDPPTAAHYGYTF; V gene: TRBV24-1; J gene: TRBJ1-2; clone size: .; D gene: .
CDR3 DNA: TGTGCCAGCAGGCCGTGGGAAGCGGGGGTGTCTCTGGGCACAGATACGCAGTATTTT; CDR3 protein: CASRPWEAGVSLGTDTQYF; V gene: TRBV6-5; J gene: TRBJ2-3; clone size: few; D gene: TRBD2
CDR3 DNA: TGTGCCAGCAGTCGACAGGTGATGAACACTGAAGCTTTCTTT; CDR3 protein: CASSRQVMNTEAFF; V gene: TRBV6-2/TRBV6-3; J gene: TRBJ1-1; clone size: .; D gene: .
CDR3 DNA: TGTGCCATCAGCCGGGACAGGGTTGACACCGGGGAGCTGTTTTTT; CDR3 protein: CAISRDRVDTGELFF; V gene: TRBV10-3; J gene: TRBJ2-2; clone size: .; D gene: TRBD1
CDR3 DNA: TGTGCCAGCAGCTTAGGCGGCGGGGGTAACACCGGGGAGCTGTTTTTT; CDR3 protein: CASSLGGGGNTGELFF; V gene: TRBV7-2; J gene: TRBJ2-2; clone size: few; D gene: TRBD2
CDR3 DNA: TGTGCCAGCAGTAAGGAGGGGGCTATTTGGGGGAACAATTCACCCCTCCACTTT; CDR3 protein: CASSKEGAIWGNNSPLHF; V gene: TRBV12-3/TRBV12-4; J gene: TRBJ1-6; clone size: many; D gene: TRBD1
CDR3 DNA: TGTGCCAGCAGTTCCCCGGGGAGGGGGGCTGAAGCTTTCTTT; CDR3 protein: CASSSPGRGAEAFF; V gene: TRBV28; J gene: TRBJ1-1; clone size: .; D gene: .
CDR3 DNA: TGTGCCAGCAGTTTAGCGCTCGGAAACCGGATCTACGAGCAGTACTTC; CDR3 protein: CASSLALGNRIYEQYF; V gene: TRBV12-3/TRBV12-4; J gene: TRBJ2-7; clone size: many; D gene: .
CDR3 DNA: TGCGCCAGCAGCCAAGATTGGGCAGGGACGCAGTATTTT; CDR3 protein: CASSQDWAGTQYF; V gene: TRBV4-1; J gene: TRBJ2-3; clone size: many; D gene: .
CDR3 DNA: TGTGCCAGCAGACACGGCGGGGCGGGAACTGAAGCTTTCTTT; CDR3 protein: CASRHGGAGTEAFF; V gene: TRBV5-4; J gene: TRBJ1-1; clone size: few; D gene: .
CDR3 DNA: TGCGCCAGCAGCTTGGGCGCCCCGACAGATACGCAGTATTTT; CDR3 protein: CASSLGAPTDTQYF; V gene: TRBV5-1; J gene: TRBJ2-3; clone size: few; D gene: .
CDR3 DNA: TGTGCCAGCAGTTTAAGGCAGAACTCTGGAAACACCATATATTTT; CDR3 protein: CASSLRQNSGNTIYF; V gene: TRBV28; J gene: TRBJ1-3; clone size: many; D gene: .
CDR3 DNA: TGTGCCAGCAGCTTTTTACGGCTAGCGGGGGCCACAAACGGTACGCAGTATTTT; CDR3 protein: CASSFLRLAGATNGTQYF; V gene: TRBV5-5; J gene: TRBJ2-3; clone size: few; D gene: TRBD2
CDR3 DNA: TGCAGTGCTAGAGAGGACTCTAGAATCGTCTACGAGCAGTACTTC; CDR3 protein: CSAREDSRIVYEQYF; V gene: TRBV20-1; J gene: TRBJ2-7; clone size: many; D gene: .
CDR3 DNA: TGTGCCAGCAGTTCCCAAGGCTATGGCTACACCTTC; CDR3 protein: CASSSQGYGYTF; V gene: TRBV28; J gene: TRBJ1-2; clone size: many; D gene: .
CDR3 DNA: TGCGCCAGCAGCCCGGGACTAGCGGAAGACAATGAGCAGTTCTTC; CDR3 protein: CASSPGLAEDNEQFF; V gene: TRBV5-1; J gene: TRBJ2-1; clone size: many; D gene: TRBD2
CDR3 DNA: TGCAGTGGCCGGGACGCGAGGCTCGCCGGGGAGCTGTTTTTT; CDR3 protein: CSGRDARLAGELFF; V gene: TRBV20-1; J gene: TRBJ2-2; clone size: many; D gene: .
CDR3 DNA: TGTGCCAGCAGTGGGACAGGGGCAACCTACGAGCAGTACTTC; CDR3 protein: CASSGTGATYEQYF; V gene: TRBV28; J gene: TRBJ2-7; clone size: .; D gene: TRBD1
CDR3 DNA: TGCGCCAGCAGCCCCTCGGACAGCTTGCACTACGAGCAGTACTTC; CDR3 protein: CASSPSDSLHYEQYF; V gene: TRBV5-1; J gene: TRBJ2-7; clone size: many; D gene: .
CDR3 DNA: TGTGCCAGCAGTTTGGAGACCCTCTCCTACGAGCAGTACTTC; CDR3 protein: CASSLETLSYEQYF; V gene: TRBV28; J gene: TRBJ2-7; clone size: once; D gene: .
CDR3 DNA: TGTGCCAGCAGCTTGCCGCAGGACGAGCAGTACTTC; CDR3 protein: CASSLPQDEQYF; V gene: TRBV13; J gene: TRBJ2-7; clone size: few; D gene: .
CDR3 DNA: TGTGCCAGCAGTGAGGCCATACCTCTGTCCTACGAGCAGTACTTC; CDR3 protein: CASSEAIPLSYEQYF; V gene: TRBV6-1; J gene: TRBJ2-7; clone size: many; D gene: .
CDR3 DNA: TGTGCCATCAGGGATGACTACGACGAGCAGTACTTC; CDR3 protein: CAIRDDYDEQYF; V gene: TRBV10-3; J gene: TRBJ2-7; clone size: few; D gene: .
CDR3 DNA: TGTGCCTGGAGTGTTGGGAGGGGGTTCAATGAGCAGTTCTTC; CDR3 protein: CAWSVGRGFNEQFF; V gene: TRBV30; J gene: TRBJ2-1; clone size: few; D gene: .
CDR3 DNA: TGTGCCAGCAGTCCAGGACAGCTGAGCTCCTACGAGCAGTACTTC; CDR3 protein: CASSPGQLSSYEQYF; V gene: TRBV6-5; J gene: TRBJ2-7; clone size: few; D gene: .
CDR3 DNA: TGCAGCGTTGCGGGTTTTCGTTCCGCAGATACGCAGTATTTT; CDR3 protein: CSVAGFRSADTQYF; V gene: TRBV29-1; J gene: TRBJ2-3; clone size: .; D gene: .
CDR3 DNA: TGTGCCAGCAGCGTAGGCGTTCCCCCCTCCTACGAGCAGTACTTC; CDR3 protein: CASSVGVPPSYEQYF; V gene: TRBV9; J gene: TRBJ2-7; clone size: many; D gene: .
CDR3 DNA: TGTGCCAGCAGTTCGGGCGATGGCTACACCTTC; CDR3 protein: CASSSGDGYTF; V gene: TRBV12-3/TRBV12-4; J gene: TRBJ1-2; clone size: many; D gene: .
CDR3 DNA: TGCAGCGCTGGACGAGGCTTGGGACTAGCGGGTGGCGAGCAGTACTTC; CDR3 protein: CSAGRGLGLAGGEQYF; V gene: TRBV29-1; J gene: TRBJ2-7; clone size: many; D gene: TRBD2
CDR3 DNA: TGCAGTGCTTGGAGGCGAATCGGGGCGGATGAGCAGTTCTTC; CDR3 protein: CSAWRRIGADEQFF; V gene: TRBV20-1; J gene: TRBJ2-1; clone size: many; D gene: .
CDR3 DNA: TGTGCCAGCAGCAAAGTGTATGGGGGAGCCGTCCCCTACACAGATACGCAGTATTTT; CDR3 protein: CASSKVYGGAVPYTDTQYF; V gene: TRBV21-1; J gene: TRBJ2-3; clone size: many; D gene: .
CDR3 DNA: TGTGCCATCACTTCGGCTAGCGGGGGGTACGAGCAGTACTTC; CDR3 protein: CAITSASGGYEQYF; V gene: TRBV10-3; J gene: TRBJ2-7; clone size: few; D gene: TRBD2
CDR3 DNA: TGTGCCAGCAGCTTAAATTTGGGACCCACTACGCAGTATTTT; CDR3 protein: CASSLNLGPTTQYF; V gene: TRBV7-3; J gene: TRBJ2-3; clone size: few; D gene: .
CDR3 DNA: TGTGCCAGCAGTTTATTTGGTTCCGGGGTCGAATTTAAAAACATTCAGTACTTC; CDR3 protein: CASSLFGSGVEFKNIQYF; V gene: TRBV12-3/TRBV12-4; J gene: TRBJ2-4; clone size: .; D gene: .
CDR3 DNA: TGTGCCAGCAGTGAAGCGCTTACATTGGGGAATACGCAGTATTTT; CDR3 protein: CASSEALTLGNTQYF; V gene: TRBV2; J gene: TRBJ2-3; clone size: .; D gene: .
CDR3 DNA: TGTGCCAGCTCAAAGAGACAGGGCGGGGATCAGCCCCAGCATTTT; CDR3 protein: CASSKRQGGDQPQHF; V gene: TRBV18; J gene: TRBJ1-5; clone size: many; D gene: TRBD1
CDR3 DNA: TGTGCCAGCAGCAGGGGAATATCTGGAAACACCATATATTTT; CDR3 protein: CASSRGISGNTIYF; V gene: TRBV6-5; J gene: TRBJ1-3; clone size: .; D gene: .
CDR3 DNA: TGCGCCAGCAGCTTTGACAGAGCCTACGAGCAGTACTTC; CDR3 protein: CASSFDRAYEQYF; V gene: TRBV5-1; J gene: TRBJ2-7; clone size: few; D gene: .
CDR3 DNA: TGTGCCAGCAGCGTAGGTGGGACAGGGGGCTACCAAAGGCAGTACTTC; CDR3 protein: CASSVGGTGGYQRQYF; V gene: TRBV9; J gene: TRBJ2-7; clone size: many; D gene: TRBD1